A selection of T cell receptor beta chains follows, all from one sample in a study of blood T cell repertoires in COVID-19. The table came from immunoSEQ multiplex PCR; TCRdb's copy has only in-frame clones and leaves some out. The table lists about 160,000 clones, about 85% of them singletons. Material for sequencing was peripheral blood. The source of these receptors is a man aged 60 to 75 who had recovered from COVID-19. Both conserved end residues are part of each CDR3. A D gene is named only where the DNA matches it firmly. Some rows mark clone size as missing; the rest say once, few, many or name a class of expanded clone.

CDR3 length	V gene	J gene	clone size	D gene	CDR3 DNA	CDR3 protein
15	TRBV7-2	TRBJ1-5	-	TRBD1	TGTGCCAGCAGCCAAGGACAGGGCTATAACCAGCCCCAGCATTTT	CASSQGQGYNQPQHF
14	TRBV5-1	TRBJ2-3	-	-	TGCGCCAGCAGCTTGGCGGGGAGCACAGATACGCAGTATTTT	CASSLAGSTDTQYF
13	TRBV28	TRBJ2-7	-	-	TGTGCCAGCAGCCGAGGGGGAGCCTACGAGCAGTACTTC	CASSRGGAYEQYF
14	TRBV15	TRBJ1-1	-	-	TGTGCCACCAGCAGTGAAACAGGGTACACTGAAGCTTTCTTT	CATSSETGYTEAFF
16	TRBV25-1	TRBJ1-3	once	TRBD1	TGTGCCAGCAGTCCCAACAGGGGGAGCTCTGGAAACACCATATATTTT	CASSPNRGSSGNTIYF
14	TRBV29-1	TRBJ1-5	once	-	TGCAGCGTTGTAGGGGGGGCCGGCAATCAGCCCCAGCATTTT	CSVVGGAGNQPQHF
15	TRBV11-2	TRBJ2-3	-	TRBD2	TGTGCCAGCAGAACTAGCGGGGGGTTTGCAGATACGCAGTATTTT	CASRTSGGFADTQYF
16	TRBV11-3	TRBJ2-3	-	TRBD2	TGTGCCAGCAGCATCTCGACTAGCGGGGGGTCGGATACGCAGTATTTT	CASSISTSGGSDTQYF
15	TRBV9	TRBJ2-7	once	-	TGTGCCAGCAGCGTAAGGGTGACAGGTCCCTACGAGCAGTACTTC	CASSVRVTGPYEQYF
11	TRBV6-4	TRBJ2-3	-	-	TGTGCCAGCAGTGAACGAGGTACGCAGTATTTT	CASSERGTQYF
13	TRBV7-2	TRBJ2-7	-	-	TGTGCCAGCAGTCCGACTAAACTCTACGAGCAGTACTTC	CASSPTKLYEQYF
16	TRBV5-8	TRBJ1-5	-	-	TGTGCCAGCAGCTTGGTACCGACAGAGGTTTATCAGCCCCAGCATTTT	CASSLVPTEVYQPQHF
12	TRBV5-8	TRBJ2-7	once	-	TGTGCCAGCAGCTCGGACAGACTTGGGCAGTACTTC	CASSSDRLGQYF
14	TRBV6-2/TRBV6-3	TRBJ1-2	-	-	TGTGCCAGCAGTTACCCGTCGGGATTTTATGGCTACACCTTC	CASSYPSGFYGYTF
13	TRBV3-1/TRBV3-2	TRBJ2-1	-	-	TGTGCCAGCAGCCCGGCTCCTGACAGAGAGCAGTTCTTC	CASSPAPDREQFF
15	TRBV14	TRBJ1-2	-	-	TGTGCCAGCAGCCAAGCAGGCAGGGCTAACTATGGCTACACCTTC	CASSQAGRANYGYTF
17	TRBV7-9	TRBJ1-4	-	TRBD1	TGTGCCAGCAGCGACACGGACAGGCCTACAACTAATGAAAAACTGTTTTTT	CASSDTDRPTTNEKLFF
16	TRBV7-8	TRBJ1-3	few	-	TGTGCCAGCAGCTTGGTGACAGGCCCCTCTGGAAACACCATATATTTT	CASSLVTGPSGNTIYF
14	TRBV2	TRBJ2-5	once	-	TGTGCCAGCAGGGAACAGCGGAGACAAGAGACCCAGTACTTC	CASREQRRQETQYF
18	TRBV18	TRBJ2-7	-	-	TGTGCCAGCTCACCCCGTAGGGACTGGGGAAACCCTACCTACGAGCAGTACTTC	CASSPRRDWGNPTYEQYF
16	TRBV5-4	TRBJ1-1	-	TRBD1	TGTGCCAGCAGCGCCCGACAGGGTCGGGTGAACACTGAAGCTTTCTTT	CASSARQGRVNTEAFF
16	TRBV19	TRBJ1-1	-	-	TGTGCCAGTAACCATGGAGTGTTAGCCAGGGACACTGAAGCTTTCTTT	CASNHGVLARDTEAFF
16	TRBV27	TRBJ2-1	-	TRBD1	TGTGCCAGCAGTGTCTCGGGACAGGGGACCTACAATGAGCAGTTCTTC	CASSVSGQGTYNEQFF
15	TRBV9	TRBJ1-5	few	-	TGTGCCAGCAGCGTAGCAGGCCATGCTAATCAGCCCCAGCATTTT	CASSVAGHANQPQHF
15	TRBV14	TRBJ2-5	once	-	TGTGCCAGCAGCCAAGATTCAGGGTTCCAGGAGACCCAGTACTTC	CASSQDSGFQETQYF
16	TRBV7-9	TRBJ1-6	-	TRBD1	TGTGCCAGCAGCCCCATGCATTACAGGGGAAATTCACCCCTCCACTTT	CASSPMHYRGNSPLHF
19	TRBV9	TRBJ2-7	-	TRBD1	TGTGCCAGCAGCGTCCGACAGGGGCCCCTACCAGCGGGCCTAGGCGAGCAGTACTTC	CASSVRQGPLPAGLGEQYF
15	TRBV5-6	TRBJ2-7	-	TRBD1	TGTGCCAGCAGCTTGGTGGACAGGCGTTCCTACGAGCAGTACTTC	CASSLVDRRSYEQYF
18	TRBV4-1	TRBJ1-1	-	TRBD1	TGCGCCAGCAGCCCGTCGGGACAGGGGTTTGGAGAGAACACTGAAGCTTTCTTT	CASSPSGQGFGENTEAFF
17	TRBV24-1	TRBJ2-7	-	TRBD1	TGTGCCACCAGCCCATCACCGTCGGGGACAGGGGCCTACGAGCAGTACTTC	CATSPSPSGTGAYEQYF
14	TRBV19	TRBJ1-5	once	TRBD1	TGTGCCAGTAGCGACAGGGGGCGCGTCCAGCCCCAGCATTTT	CASSDRGRVQPQHF
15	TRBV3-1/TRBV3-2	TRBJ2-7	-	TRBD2	TGTGCCAGCAGCCACACGGCGGGGGGGACCTACGAGCAGTACTTC	CASSHTAGGTYEQYF
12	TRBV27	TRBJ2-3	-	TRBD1	TGTGCCAGCAGTCTAAGGACAGGTACGCAGTATTTT	CASSLRTGTQYF
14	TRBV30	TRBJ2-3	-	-	TGTGCCTGGAGTGTACTAGTTGGAACAGATACGCAGTATTTT	CAWSVLVGTDTQYF
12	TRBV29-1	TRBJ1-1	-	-	TGCAGCGTGTCCCCATTGAACACTGAAGCTTTCTTT	CSVSPLNTEAFF
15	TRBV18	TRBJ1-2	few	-	TGTGCCAGCTCAACGACAGGATCGAATAGCTATGGCTACACCTTC	CASSTTGSNSYGYTF
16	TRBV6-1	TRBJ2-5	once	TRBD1	TGTGCCAGCAGTGAAGCCCGAACAGGGGGGAGGGAGACCCAGTACTTC	CASSEARTGGRETQYF
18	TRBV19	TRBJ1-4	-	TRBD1	TGTGCCAGTAGTATTGCCCGGCAGGGGGCTGCAACTAATGAAAAACTGTTTTTT	CASSIARQGAATNEKLFF
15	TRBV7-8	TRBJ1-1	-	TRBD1	TGTGCCAGCAGCCATAGACAGGGAGAGAACACTGAAGCTTTCTTT	CASSHRQGENTEAFF
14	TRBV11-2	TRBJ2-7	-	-	TGTGCCAGCAGCTTAGATCAAGCGACCTACGAGCAGTACTTC	CASSLDQATYEQYF
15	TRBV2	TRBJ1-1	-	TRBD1	TGTGCCAGCAGAGCAACAGGGGTAATGAACACTGAAGCTTTCTTT	CASRATGVMNTEAFF
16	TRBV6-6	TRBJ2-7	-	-	TGTGGGGCGGCAAATCAGGAGGGGGGGATACCCTACGAGCAGTACTTC	CGAANQEGGIPYEQYF
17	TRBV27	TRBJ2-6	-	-	TGTGCCAGCAGTTTATCGGAAGGGCGGGCTGGGGCCAACGTCCTGACTTTC	CASSLSEGRAGANVLTF
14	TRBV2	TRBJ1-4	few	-	TGTGCCAGCAAAATCCAATCGACAAATGAAAAACTGTTTTTT	CASKIQSTNEKLFF
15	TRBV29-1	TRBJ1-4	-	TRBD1	TGCAGCGTTGAAGATACCGGGACAGGGTATGAAAAACTGTTTTTT	CSVEDTGTGYEKLFF
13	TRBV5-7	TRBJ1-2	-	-	TGTGCCAGCAGAACGACTGATAACTATGGCTACACCTTC	CASRTTDNYGYTF
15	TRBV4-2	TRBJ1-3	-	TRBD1	TGTGCCAGCAGCCAACCCGGGACAGGGGGGGACACCATATATTTT	CASSQPGTGGDTIYF
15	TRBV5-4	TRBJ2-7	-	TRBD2	TGTGCCAGCAGCTCTTTCGGGGGGTCCTCGGGGGAGCAGTACTTC	CASSSFGGSSGEQYF
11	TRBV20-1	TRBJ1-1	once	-	TGCAGTGCTCCAAGGGGGTCTGTTGCTTTCTTT	CSAPRGSVAFF
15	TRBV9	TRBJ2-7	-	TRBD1	TGTGCCAGCAGCGCGGGGACAGGGGTTCTGAACGAGCAGTACTTC	CASSAGTGVLNEQYF
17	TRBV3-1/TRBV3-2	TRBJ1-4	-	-	TGTGCCAGCAGCTACCCACGAGGAGCGGTTGGGCGTGAAAAACTGTTTTTT	CASSYPRGAVGREKLFF
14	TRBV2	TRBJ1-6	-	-	TGTGCCAGCAGCCTACATGAAGCGGGTTCACCCCTCCACTTT	CASSLHEAGSPLHF
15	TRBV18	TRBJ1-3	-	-	TGTGCCAGCTCACCATACTTTTCGGAGGGAAACACCATATATTTT	CASSPYFSEGNTIYF
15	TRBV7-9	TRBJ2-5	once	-	TGTGCCAGCACCCTCGGCCAGGGGAGGGGAGAGACCCAGTACTTC	CASTLGQGRGETQYF
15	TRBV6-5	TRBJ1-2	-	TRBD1	TGTGCCAGCCTTTTGGGAGGGACAGGGGGCAGGGGCTACACCTTC	CASLLGGTGGRGYTF
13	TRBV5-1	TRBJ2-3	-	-	TGCGCCAGCAGCGGAGGGACCACAGATACGCAGTATTTT	CASSGGTTDTQYF
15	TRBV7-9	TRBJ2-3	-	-	TGTGCCAGCAGTCCCCGGGGGACCCTCACAGATACGCAGTATTTT	CASSPRGTLTDTQYF
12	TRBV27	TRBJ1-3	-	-	TGTGCCAGCAGTGCCCCCAGTGGCACCATATATTTT	CASSAPSGTIYF
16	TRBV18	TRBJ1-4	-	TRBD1	TGTGCCAGCTCACCCCGACAGGGGGTGAATAATGAAAAACTGTTTTTT	CASSPRQGVNNEKLFF
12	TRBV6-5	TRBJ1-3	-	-	TGTGCCAGCAAGAGCTCTGGAAACACCATATATTTT	CASKSSGNTIYF